This T cell receptor (beta chain) was documented in a study of human versus mouse CDR3 diversity and MHC coevolution. The germline V gene has CDR1 SGHVS and CDR2 FNYEAQ. There are 16 residues in the CDR3. V was shortened by 1 base and J by 4 bases, with 13 bases between the two germline ends. Generated by immunoSEQ multiplex PCR, the TCRdb table keeps only in-frame clones and is missing some. Among 60,000 to 95,000 clones listed, 85% to 95% were seen once. On this clone: Its antigen is as yet unknown.

Regarding the study as a whole: A handful of MHC II alleles selected the human T cells.

Sequencing input: naive CD4+ T cells from blood. The subset denotes: CD45RO-negative CD62L-positive naive CD4 T cells. This sequence originates from a person aged 25 to 75 in good health. This chain connects TRBV7-6 to TRBJ2-2, with TRBD2 as a possible D gene (6 bases). This chain's CDR3 is CASSLEPRGGTGELFF. The CDR3 DNA follows: TGTGCCAGCAGCTTAGAGCCGCGGGGTGGCACCGGGGAGCTGTTTTTT.